A selection of T cell receptor beta chains follows, all from one sample in a study of early T cells in non-severe SARS-CoV-2 infection. TCRdb passed the 5' RACE reads through MiXCR, listing each CDR3 protein once. The table includes about 61,000 distinct CDR3 sequences, about 9.3% detected once. Material: whole blood. The receptors stem from an adult who was a healthcare worker with PCR-confirmed SARS-CoV-2 infection or an uninfected control (not recorded which). Each CDR3 is given with its conserved first and last residue. A D gene is named only where the DNA matches it firmly. Some rows mark clone size as missing; the rest say once, few, many or name a class of expanded clone.

D gene: TRBD1
J gene: TRBJ2-5
clone size: few
V gene: TRBV6-1
CDR3 DNA: TGTGCCAGCACTAAGGACAGGTACCAAGAGACCCAGTACTTC
CDR3 protein: CASTKDRYQETQYF

D gene: -
J gene: TRBJ2-1
clone size: many
V gene: TRBV20-1
CDR3 DNA: TGCAGTGCTAGATCCTCCGGGGGCATTTACAATGAGCAGTTCTTC
CDR3 protein: CSARSSGGIYNEQFF

D gene: -
J gene: TRBJ2-5
clone size: -
V gene: TRBV12-3/TRBV12-4
CDR3 DNA: TGTGCCAGCAGTGCCCACTCGGAGACCCAGTACTTC
CDR3 protein: CASSAHSETQYF

D gene: -
J gene: TRBJ2-2
clone size: many
V gene: TRBV24-1
CDR3 DNA: TGTGCCACCAGTGTGGTCAGCCCACCAAGTGACGGGGAGCTGTTTTTT
CDR3 protein: CATSVVSPPSDGELFF

D gene: TRBD1
J gene: TRBJ1-5
clone size: few
V gene: TRBV6-5
CDR3 DNA: TGTGCCAGCAGTCTCACAGGGGATGGCAATCAGCCCCAGCATTTT
CDR3 protein: CASSLTGDGNQPQHF

D gene: -
J gene: TRBJ2-5
clone size: many
V gene: TRBV5-1
CDR3 DNA: TGCGCCAGCAGCCCGAGGGGCGGATCAGAGACCCAGTACTTC
CDR3 protein: CASSPRGGSETQYF

D gene: -
J gene: TRBJ2-1
clone size: many
V gene: TRBV10-2
CDR3 DNA: TGCGCCAGCAGTGAGTCTTTATGGTTGCCGAAGGGGCGGAACAATGAGCAGTTCTTC
CDR3 protein: CASSESLWLPKGRNNEQFF

D gene: -
J gene: TRBJ1-5
clone size: -
V gene: TRBV5-1
CDR3 DNA: TGCGCCAGCAGCTTGGCCCAGGGCCAGCCCCAGCATTTT
CDR3 protein: CASSLAQGQPQHF

D gene: -
J gene: TRBJ1-2
clone size: few
V gene: TRBV5-8
CDR3 DNA: TGTGCCAGCAGCCCTACCCTGACACCGGGCTATGGCTACACCTTC
CDR3 protein: CASSPTLTPGYGYTF

D gene: -
J gene: TRBJ1-2
clone size: -
V gene: TRBV2
CDR3 DNA: TGTGCCAGCAGTGAAGAAATAGGGAACTATGGCTACACCTTC
CDR3 protein: CASSEEIGNYGYTF

D gene: TRBD2
J gene: TRBJ2-3
clone size: many
V gene: TRBV2
CDR3 DNA: TGTGCCAGCAGACCGACTAGCGGGGGGGATACGCAGTATTTT
CDR3 protein: CASRPTSGGDTQYF

D gene: -
J gene: TRBJ2-5
clone size: many
V gene: TRBV12-3/TRBV12-4
CDR3 DNA: TGTGCCAGCAGTTTGGTTGAGGGGGGGCAAGAGACCCAGTACTTC
CDR3 protein: CASSLVEGGQETQYF

D gene: -
J gene: TRBJ1-1
clone size: few
V gene: TRBV20-1
CDR3 DNA: TGCAGTGCTAGAAGGTGGGAGAACACTGAAGCTTTCTTT
CDR3 protein: CSARRWENTEAFF

D gene: TRBD1
J gene: TRBJ1-5
clone size: -
V gene: TRBV4-1
CDR3 DNA: TGCGCCAGCAGCCCGCGGACAGGGCTTAGCAATCAGCCCCAGCATTTT
CDR3 protein: CASSPRTGLSNQPQHF

D gene: -
J gene: TRBJ1-2
clone size: -
V gene: TRBV27
CDR3 DNA: TGTGCCAGCAGCTACTCTCCTCCGACTGGGGACTATGGCTACACCTTC
CDR3 protein: CASSYSPPTGDYGYTF

D gene: -
J gene: TRBJ2-5
clone size: few
V gene: TRBV28
CDR3 DNA: TGTGCCAGCAGTGGACAATATGCGGAGACCCAGTACTTC
CDR3 protein: CASSGQYAETQYF

D gene: -
J gene: TRBJ1-1
clone size: -
V gene: TRBV11-2
CDR3 DNA: TGTGCCAGCAGACAAGGGGCAGCCTTGAACACTGAAGCTTTCTTT
CDR3 protein: CASRQGAALNTEAFF

D gene: TRBD1
J gene: TRBJ1-2
clone size: few
V gene: TRBV7-8
CDR3 DNA: TGTGCCAGCAGCAAAGGGGGCTCAGGGGCAGGCTATGGCTACACCTTC
CDR3 protein: CASSKGGSGAGYGYTF

D gene: TRBD1
J gene: TRBJ2-3
clone size: few
V gene: TRBV6-5
CDR3 DNA: TGTGCCAGCAGTTACAGGGGGCAAAGCACAGATACGCAGTATTTT
CDR3 protein: CASSYRGQSTDTQYF

D gene: TRBD1
J gene: TRBJ1-5
clone size: many
V gene: TRBV27
CDR3 DNA: TGTGCCAGCAGCAGACAGGGGACCAATCAGCCCCAGCATTTT
CDR3 protein: CASSRQGTNQPQHF

D gene: -
J gene: TRBJ1-4
clone size: few
V gene: TRBV12-3/TRBV12-4
CDR3 DNA: TGTGCCAGCAGTACCCTCGGGGCTGCTAATGAAAAACTGTTTTTT
CDR3 protein: CASSTLGAANEKLFF

D gene: -
J gene: TRBJ2-1
clone size: few
V gene: TRBV11-2
CDR3 DNA: TGTGCCAGCAGCCTGCTTTTGGACGTCAAGAGGGTTGAGCAGTTCTTC
CDR3 protein: CASSLLLDVKRVEQFF

D gene: -
J gene: TRBJ2-3
clone size: many
V gene: TRBV6-2/TRBV6-3
CDR3 DNA: TGTGCCAGCAGGCCCGGGACCATCACAGATACGCAGTATTTT
CDR3 protein: CASRPGTITDTQYF

D gene: -
J gene: TRBJ1-6
clone size: -
V gene: TRBV20-1
CDR3 DNA: TGCAGTGCCTTCGGACAAGGTGCTTCACCCCTCCACTTT
CDR3 protein: CSAFGQGASPLHF

D gene: -
J gene: TRBJ1-1
clone size: -
V gene: TRBV20-1
CDR3 DNA: TGCAGTGCTAGCTCGATTGTGTATAGCACTGAAGCTTTCTTT
CDR3 protein: CSASSIVYSTEAFF

D gene: -
J gene: TRBJ2-5
clone size: -
V gene: TRBV7-8
CDR3 DNA: TGTGCCAGCATGGAGGGAGGACAAGAGACCCAGTACTTC
CDR3 protein: CASMEGGQETQYF

D gene: TRBD1
J gene: TRBJ1-2
clone size: many
V gene: TRBV18
CDR3 DNA: TGTGCCAGCTCATGGGACAGGGGGTCTGGCTACACCTTC
CDR3 protein: CASSWDRGSGYTF

D gene: -
J gene: TRBJ1-1
clone size: few
V gene: TRBV5-5
CDR3 DNA: TGTGCCAGCAGCCTGAGGGACTTCTCATCCACTGAAGCTTTCTTT
CDR3 protein: CASSLRDFSSTEAFF

D gene: TRBD1
J gene: TRBJ2-2
clone size: few
V gene: TRBV4-1
CDR3 DNA: TGCGCCAGCAGCCAGACGATGGACAGGGCGAACACCGGGGAGCTGTTTTTT
CDR3 protein: CASSQTMDRANTGELFF

D gene: -
J gene: TRBJ1-2
clone size: -
V gene: TRBV6-5
CDR3 DNA: TGTGCCAGCACCGATGGGGGCACGAACGCCTTTAACTATGGCTACACCTTC
CDR3 protein: CASTDGGTNAFNYGYTF

D gene: -
J gene: TRBJ2-2
clone size: -
V gene: TRBV3-1
CDR3 DNA: TGTGCCAGCAGCCAAGATCCAGCGGGTAACGGGGAGCTGTTTTTT
CDR3 protein: CASSQDPAGNGELFF

D gene: TRBD2
J gene: TRBJ2-5
clone size: few
V gene: TRBV27
CDR3 DNA: TGTGCCAGCTCTTGGGGAGGGACCCACTTAGAGACCCAGTACTTC
CDR3 protein: CASSWGGTHLETQYF

D gene: -
J gene: TRBJ2-3
clone size: few
V gene: TRBV14
CDR3 DNA: TGTGCCAGCAGCCCACTAGGGCTTACAGATACGCAGTATTTT
CDR3 protein: CASSPLGLTDTQYF

D gene: -
J gene: TRBJ2-5
clone size: few
V gene: TRBV2
CDR3 DNA: TGTGCCAGCAGTGTCGGGGCGGAGACCCAGTACTTC
CDR3 protein: CASSVGAETQYF

D gene: -
J gene: TRBJ2-5
clone size: many
V gene: TRBV5-1
CDR3 DNA: TGCGCCAGCAGCTTTCCCCCTTCCCAGAAGGAGACCCAGTACTTC
CDR3 protein: CASSFPPSQKETQYF

D gene: TRBD1
J gene: TRBJ1-2
clone size: -
V gene: TRBV18
CDR3 DNA: TGTGCCAGCTCACAGGACAGGTTCTATGGCTACACCTTC
CDR3 protein: CASSQDRFYGYTF

D gene: -
J gene: TRBJ2-5
clone size: few
V gene: TRBV7-3
CDR3 DNA: TGTGCCAGCAGCTTAAATTTCAATCCAGCACAAGAGACCCAGTACTTC
CDR3 protein: CASSLNFNPAQETQYF

D gene: TRBD1
J gene: TRBJ1-2
clone size: -
V gene: TRBV2
CDR3 DNA: TGTGCCAGCGAGGGAGACAGGGGTTTCTATGGCTACACCTTC
CDR3 protein: CASEGDRGFYGYTF

D gene: TRBD1
J gene: TRBJ1-1
clone size: -
V gene: TRBV6-6
CDR3 DNA: TGTGCCAGCAGTTACAAAGGGGGACAGGGGGAGTTTAGGGACACTGAAGCTTTCTTT
CDR3 protein: CASSYKGGQGEFRDTEAFF

D gene: -
J gene: TRBJ2-5
clone size: few
V gene: TRBV3-1
CDR3 DNA: TGTGCCAGCAGCCAACGGACCCAAGAGACCCAGTACTTC
CDR3 protein: CASSQRTQETQYF

D gene: TRBD1
J gene: TRBJ2-1
clone size: few
V gene: TRBV11-2
CDR3 DNA: TGTGCCAGCAGCCCTGACAGGGGCTCCTACAATGAGCAGTTCTTC
CDR3 protein: CASSPDRGSYNEQFF

D gene: TRBD1
J gene: TRBJ1-1
clone size: -
V gene: TRBV7-9
CDR3 DNA: TGTGCCAGCAGCCCTGGGACAGTGGGGAAGGACACTGAAGCTTTCTTT
CDR3 protein: CASSPGTVGKDTEAFF

D gene: TRBD1
J gene: TRBJ1-5
clone size: -
V gene: TRBV3-1
CDR3 DNA: TGTGCCAGCAGCCCTCGGACAGGGAGACAGCCCCAGCATTTT
CDR3 protein: CASSPRTGRQPQHF

D gene: TRBD2
J gene: TRBJ2-5
clone size: -
V gene: TRBV6-5
CDR3 DNA: TGTGCCAGCAGTTACGAGGGACTAGGCGAGACCCAGTACTTC
CDR3 protein: CASSYEGLGETQYF

D gene: TRBD2
J gene: TRBJ2-5
clone size: many
V gene: TRBV7-2
CDR3 DNA: TGTGCCAGCAGCGGCGCGGGGGGAGAGACCCAGTACTTC
CDR3 protein: CASSGAGGETQYF

D gene: -
J gene: TRBJ1-5
clone size: once
V gene: TRBV2
CDR3 DNA: TGTGCCAGCAGTGACCCGCAACCCAATCAGCCCCAGCATTTT
CDR3 protein: CASSDPQPNQPQHF

D gene: -
J gene: TRBJ1-2
clone size: -
V gene: TRBV5-1
CDR3 DNA: TGCGCCAGCAGCTTGGAGAGGGACGAGTTCTATGGCTACACCTTC
CDR3 protein: CASSLERDEFYGYTF

D gene: -
J gene: TRBJ2-3
clone size: -
V gene: TRBV5-1
CDR3 DNA: TGCGCCAGCACCCCAGGACAAGGCACAGATACGCAGTATTTT
CDR3 protein: CASTPGQGTDTQYF

D gene: -
J gene: TRBJ2-3
clone size: few
V gene: TRBV27
CDR3 DNA: TGTGCCAGCAGTTTGGGTGGGCCCACAGATACGCAGTATTTT
CDR3 protein: CASSLGGPTDTQYF

D gene: TRBD1
J gene: TRBJ1-1
clone size: -
V gene: TRBV27
CDR3 DNA: TGTGCCAGCAGTCTACAGGGGGCTCGGACTGAAGCTTTCTTT
CDR3 protein: CASSLQGARTEAFF